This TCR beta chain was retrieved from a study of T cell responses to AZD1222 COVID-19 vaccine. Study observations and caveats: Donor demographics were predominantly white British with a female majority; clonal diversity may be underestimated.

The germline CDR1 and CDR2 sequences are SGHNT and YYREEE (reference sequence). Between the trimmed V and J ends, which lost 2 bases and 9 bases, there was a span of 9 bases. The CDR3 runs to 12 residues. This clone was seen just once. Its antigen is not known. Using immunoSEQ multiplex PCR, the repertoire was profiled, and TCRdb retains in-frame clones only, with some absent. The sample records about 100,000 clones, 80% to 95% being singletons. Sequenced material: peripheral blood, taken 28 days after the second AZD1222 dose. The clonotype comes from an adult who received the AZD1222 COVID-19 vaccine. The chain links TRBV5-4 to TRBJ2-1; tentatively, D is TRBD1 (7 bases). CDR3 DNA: TGTGCCAGCAGCTTTCAGGGGGGTGAGCAGTTCTTC. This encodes CASSFQGGEQFF. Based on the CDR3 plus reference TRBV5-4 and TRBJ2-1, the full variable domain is ETGVTQSPTHLIKTRGQQVTLRCSSQSGHNTVSWYQQALGQGPQFIFQYYREEENGRGNFPPRFSGLQFPNYSSELNVNALELDDSALYLCASSFQGGEQFFGPGTRLTVL.